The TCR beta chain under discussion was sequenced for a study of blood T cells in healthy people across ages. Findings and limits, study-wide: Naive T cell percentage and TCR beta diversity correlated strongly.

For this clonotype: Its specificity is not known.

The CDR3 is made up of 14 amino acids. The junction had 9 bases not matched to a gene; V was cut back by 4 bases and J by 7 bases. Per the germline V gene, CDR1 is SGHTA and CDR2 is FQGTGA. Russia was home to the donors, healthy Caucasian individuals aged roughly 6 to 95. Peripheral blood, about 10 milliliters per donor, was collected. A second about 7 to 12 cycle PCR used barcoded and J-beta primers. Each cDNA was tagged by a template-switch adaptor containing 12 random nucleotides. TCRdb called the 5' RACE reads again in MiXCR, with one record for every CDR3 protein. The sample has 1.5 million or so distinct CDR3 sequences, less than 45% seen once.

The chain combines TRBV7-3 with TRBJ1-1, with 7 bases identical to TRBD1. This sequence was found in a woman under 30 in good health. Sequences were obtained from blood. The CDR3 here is CASSSTGGTDEAFF. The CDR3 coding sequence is TGTGCCAGCAGCTCTACGGGCGGGACAGATGAAGCTTTCTTT.